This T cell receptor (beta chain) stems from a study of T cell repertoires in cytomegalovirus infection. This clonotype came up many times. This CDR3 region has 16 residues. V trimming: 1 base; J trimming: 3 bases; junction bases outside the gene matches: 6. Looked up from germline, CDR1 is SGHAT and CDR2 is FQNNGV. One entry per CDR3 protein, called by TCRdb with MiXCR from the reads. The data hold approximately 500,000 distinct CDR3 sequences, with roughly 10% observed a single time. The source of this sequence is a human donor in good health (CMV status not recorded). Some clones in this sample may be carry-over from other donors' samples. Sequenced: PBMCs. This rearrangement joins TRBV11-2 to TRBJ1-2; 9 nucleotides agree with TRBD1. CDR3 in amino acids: CASSLGGTGRHYGYTF. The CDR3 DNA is TGTGCCAGCAGCTTAGGAGGGACAGGGCGGCACTATGGCTACACCTTC.